The 6 T cell receptor beta chains reported below all come from one sample, sequenced in a study of human T cells and chemical hapten exposure. TCRdb ran MiXCR on the RACE reads and lists one entry per CDR3 protein. Among 270,000 or so distinct CDR3 sequences, approximately 7.5% were seen once, and the ten largest hold 1.2%. Time point noted: pre-sensitization, week 0. Treatment given: therapeutic diphenylcyclopropenone sensitization with weekly scalp DPC. This specimen was whole blood, taken in connection with sensitization to the hapten diphenylcyclopropenone (DPC). The receptors shown here come from a man aged 18 to 29 with alopecia areata. Some clones in this sample may be carry-over from other donors' samples.

The chain joins TRBV11-2 to TRBJ2-2; 10 bases fit TRBD1. The CDR3 extends over 15 amino acids. V gave up 5 bases and J gave up 7 bases; unmatched junction bases: 7. Germline CDR1 and CDR2: SGHAT and FQNNGV. CDR3 sequence: CASSHRQGANGELFF. Here the CDR3 DNA reads TGTGCCAGCAGCCACCGACAGGGGGCTAACGGGGAGCTGTTTTTT.

V usage is TRBV29-1 and J usage is TRBJ1-4, with D unresolved. Deletions cut 5 bases from V and 5 bases from J, with 15 bases between. CDR1 and CDR2 from the germline V gene are SQVTM and ANQGSEA. The CDR3 covers 14 residues. The CDR3 protein is CSVLGGDWNEKLFF. The CDR3 DNA follows: TGCAGCGTTCTTGGTGGTGATTGGAATGAAAAACTGTTTTTT.

The rearrangement uses TRBV20-1 and TRBJ2-2; TRBD2 agrees at 12 bases. This CDR3 spans 16 amino acids. Germline assignment: CDR1 DFQATT and CDR2 SNEGSKA (reference sequence). The trim removed 3 bases at V and 2 bases at J, leaving 4 bases unmatched. DNA of the CDR3: TGCAGTGCTAGGGAACTAGCGGGGGGCAACACCGGGGAGCTGTTTTTT. Encoded protein: CSARELAGGNTGELFF.

This clonotype has only a few counts. The chain is built from TRBV3-1 and TRBJ2-1; TRBD1 is a possible D gene (6 bases). Trimming took 4 bases from V and 5 from J, leaving 12 bases between them. This CDR3 is 14 amino acids long. The V gene's germline CDR1 is LGHDT and CDR2 YNNKEL (reference sequence). CDR3 bases: TGTGCCAGCAGCCCGCACAGGGTGGACAATGAGCAGTTCTTC. Encoded protein: CASSPHRVDNEQFF.

This rearrangement joins TRBV29-1 to TRBJ1-1, with a weak D call TRBD1 (6 bases). Trimming removed 3 bases at V and 0 bases at J, with 11 bases between. This CDR3 is built from 14 residues. Germline lookup yields CDR1 SQVTM and CDR2 ANQGSEA. The CDR3 protein is CSVDQGRLNTEAFF. The CDR3 region has the DNA TGCAGCGTTGACCAGGGGAGACTGAACACTGAAGCTTTCTTT.

In its sample, this clonotype was seen a few times. V is TRBV7-8 and J is TRBJ2-1, with D unresolved. Deletions cut 5 bases from V and 1 base from J, with 18 bases between. The CDR3 covers 17 residues. Germline values: CDR1 SGHVS, CDR2 FQNEAQ. CDR3 nucleotides: TGTGCCAGCAGCCTCCACGGCAGAACAGTTTCCTACAATGAGCAGTTCTTC. Translated: CASSLHGRTVSYNEQFF.